Listed here are 8 T cell receptor beta chains from one sample, sequenced in a study of patients and donors after allogeneic stem cell transplantation. TCRdb used MiXCR to reprocess the RT-PCR reads, holding one entry per CDR3 protein. This sample has about a million distinct CDR3 sequences, with around 17% found just once. Sequencing input: blood, either unsorted or a sorted T cell fraction (not recorded which). The receptors derive from a human donor who was either an allogeneic HSCT recipient or a stem cell or donor lymphocyte infusion donor (not recorded which). It is not recorded whose cells these are; they may come from a transplant donor.

The chain joins TRBV6-5 to TRBJ2-7; maybe TRBD1 (6 bases). Trimming shortened V by 2 bases and J by 2 bases, and 10 bases separated the two germline ends. In germline, CDR1 is MNHEY, CDR2 SVGAGI. The CDR3 has 14 residues. CDR3 residues: CASSYGTNAYEQYF. For the CDR3, the DNA is TGTGCCAGCAGTTACGGGACAAATGCCTACGAGCAGTACTTC.

In this sample, this clonotype turned up a few times. The chain carries TRBV4-3 and TRBJ2-7; D possibly uses TRBD1 or TRBD2 (5 bases each). Germline V CDR1 and CDR2: LGHNA, YSLEER. The CDR3 covers 16 residues. Trimming removed 2 bases at V and 1 base at J, with 15 bases between. The CDR3 loop is CASSQKEDRGSYEQYF. Written as DNA, the CDR3 is TGCGCCAGCAGCCAAAAGGAGGATAGGGGTTCCTACGAGCAGTACTTC.

In this sample, this clonotype turned up a few times. CDR3 nucleotides: TGTGCCAGCAGCTTAGGCGGCTGGGACCCAGAAGGGCCGAATGAAAAACTGTTTTTT. Protein: CASSLGGWDPEGPNEKLFF. The chain carries TRBV11-2 and TRBJ1-4; D might be TRBD1 (5 bases). The CDR3 has 19 residues. CDR1 and CDR2 from the germline V gene are SGHAT and FQNNGV. V gave up 1 base and J gave up 5 bases, with 23 bases separating them.

This rearrangement joins TRBV5-1 to TRBJ1-1; possibly TRBD1 for D (5 bases). This CDR3 contains 14 residues. Between the trimmed V and J ends, which lost 0 bases and 5 bases, there was a span of 11 bases. Germline values: CDR1 SGHRS, CDR2 YFSETQ. CDR3 loop: CASSLVGAETEAFF. The CDR3 bases are TGCGCCAGCAGCTTGGTCGGGGCAGAGACTGAAGCTTTCTTT. Looking up the rest from reference TRBV5-1 and TRBJ1-1 gives the full variable domain: KAGVTQTPRYLIKTRGQQVTLSCSPISGHRSVSWYQQTPGQGLQFLFEYFSETQRNKGNFPGRFSGRQFSNSRSEMNVSTLELGDSALYLCASSLVGAETEAFFGQGTRLTVV.

The chain uses TRBV10-3 and TRBJ2-7; the D gene could be TRBD1 or TRBD2 (5 bases each). This CDR3 comprises 13 residues. Looked up from germline, CDR1 is ENHRY and CDR2 is SYGVKD. With 6 bases removed from V and 2 bases from J, the gap between germline ends came to 11 bases. The CDR3 loop reads CAISSVGAYEQYF. In DNA, the CDR3 is TGTGCCATCAGCTCGGTGGGGGCCTACGAGCAGTACTTC.

This chain connects TRBV12-3 or TRBV12-4 to TRBJ2-7; D is tentatively TRBD1 or TRBD2 (5 bases each). CDR3 length: 13 amino acids. Trimming took 8 bases from V and 3 from J, leaving 14 bases between them. The chain's CDR3 is CASQRGRSYEQYF. DNA for the CDR3: TGTGCCAGCCAGAGGGGACGCAGCTACGAGCAGTACTTC.

CDR3 residues: CASSLHPGQGAGGYTF. In DNA, the CDR3 is TGTGCCAGCAGCTTACACCCGGGACAGGGGGCGGGAGGCTACACCTTC. The V gene is TRBV7-2, the J gene TRBJ1-2, with 12 positions matching TRBD1. CDR3 size: 16 residues. V was clipped by 2 bases and J by 8 bases; unmatched bases: 9. Germline values: CDR1 SGHTA, CDR2 FQGNSA.

The V and J genes are TRBV20-1 and TRBJ2-1, with 9 bases identical to TRBD2. Germline CDR1 DFQATT, CDR2 SNEGSKA (reference sequence). V trimming: 3 bases; J trimming: 7 bases; junction bases outside the gene matches: 10. This CDR3 is 15 amino acids long. Here the CDR3 DNA reads TGCAGTGCTAGCCTCGGAGCGGGGGGAATTAATGAGCAGTTCTTC. This sequence encodes CSASLGAGGINEQFF.